This is a list of T cell receptor beta chains from one sample in a study of cytomegalovirus exposure and HLA in healthy donors. Clones were read by immunoSEQ multiplex PCR, and TCRdb kept only the in-frame ones, dropping some. The sample has approximately 190,000 clones; 83% are singletons. The sample comprised PBMCs. The source of these receptors is a man aged 35 to 55 in good health and CMV-seropositive. CDR3s include the opening cysteine and the closing phenylalanine or tryptophan. The D gene is left open where the match is weak. Clone size, where shown, is once, few, many, or a class for clones that have expanded.

J	D	V	size	CDR3	DNA
TRBJ1-1	TRBD1	TRBV7-2	NA	CASSLASGGTEAFF	TGTGCCAGCAGCTTAGCCTCAGGGGGTACTGAAGCTTTCTTT
TRBJ1-1	TRBD1	TRBV7-2	NA	CASSFITGGDTEAFF	TGTGCCAGCAGCTTTATAACAGGGGGTGACACTGAAGCTTTCTTT
TRBJ1-3	NA	TRBV11-3	NA	CASSLNSGNTIYF	TGTGCCAGCAGCCTAAACTCTGGAAACACCATATATTTT
TRBJ2-1	TRBD1	TRBV7-9	NA	CSSSVLPGQGFNEQFF	TGTTCCAGCAGCGTATTACCGGGACAGGGATTTAATGAGCAGTTCTTC
TRBJ2-7	TRBD2	TRBV30	NA	CACTGGYEQYF	TGTGCCTGTACCGGGGGGTACGAGCAGTACTTC
TRBJ1-4	TRBD1	TRBV6-1	NA	CASSESTTGGQEKLFF	TGTGCCAGCAGTGAATCGACGACAGGGGGGCAGGAAAAACTGTTTTTT
TRBJ2-2	NA	TRBV29-1	NA	CSVAVTNTGELFF	TGCAGCGTTGCAGTCACGAACACCGGGGAGCTGTTTTTT
TRBJ1-1	NA	TRBV5-8	NA	CASSLARGFGAFF	TGTGCCAGCAGCTTGGCAAGGGGGTTTGGCGCTTTCTTT
TRBJ2-1	NA	TRBV7-8	once	CASSLAEAGAYNEQFF	TGTGCCAGCAGCTTAGCGGAAGCCGGAGCTTACAATGAGCAGTTCTTC
TRBJ1-4	TRBD1	TRBV30	NA	CACNDRGLGEKLFF	TGTGCCTGTAATGACAGGGGCCTTGGTGAAAAACTGTTTTTT
TRBJ2-1	NA	TRBV7-7	NA	CASSFGSGSYNEQFF	TGTGCTAGCAGCTTTGGTAGCGGCTCCTACAATGAGCAGTTCTTC
TRBJ1-3	NA	TRBV18	NA	CASSTGVPSSGNTIYF	TGTGCCAGCTCAACCGGGGTCCCCAGCTCTGGAAACACCATATATTTT
TRBJ2-3	TRBD1	TRBV5-1	NA	CASSPGTGTDTQYF	TGCGCCAGCAGCCCTGGGACAGGGACAGATACGCAGTATTTT
TRBJ1-1	NA	TRBV6-6	NA	CASSLTANTEAFF	TGTGCCAGCAGTTTGACAGCAAACACTGAAGCTTTCTTT
TRBJ2-7	TRBD1	TRBV27	NA	CASSLSRGQGNEQYF	TGTGCCAGCAGTTTATCGCGGGGACAGGGGAACGAGCAGTACTTC
TRBJ2-7	TRBD1	TRBV6-1	NA	CASSEAEQGPYEQYF	TGTGCCAGCAGTGAAGCGGAACAGGGGCCATACGAGCAGTACTTC
TRBJ2-7	NA	TRBV5-4	once	CASSFGTYTYEQYF	TGTGCCAGCAGTTTCGGGACTTATACTTACGAGCAGTACTTC
TRBJ2-3	NA	TRBV18	once	CASSPTQVSGTDTQYF	TGTGCCAGCTCACCAACACAGGTATCTGGCACAGATACGCAGTATTTT
TRBJ2-7	NA	TRBV28	NA	CASSLGGPYEQYF	TGTGCCAGCAGTTTGGGGGGTCCCTACGAGCAGTACTTC
TRBJ2-7	NA	TRBV19	NA	CASSVDSQQSYEQYF	TGTGCCAGTAGCGTAGACAGCCAACAATCCTACGAGCAGTACTTC
TRBJ2-7	TRBD2	TRBV5-6	once	CASSYSGLAAYEQYF	TGTGCCAGCAGCTATTCGGGACTAGCGGCCTACGAGCAGTACTTC
TRBJ2-3	TRBD2	TRBV9	NA	CASSGGLALTDTQYF	TGTGCCAGCAGCGGAGGACTAGCGCTCACAGATACGCAGTATTTT
TRBJ2-7	NA	TRBV19	NA	CASSYQNPYYEQYF	TGTGCCAGTAGTTACCAAAACCCCTACTACGAGCAGTACTTC
TRBJ2-7	NA	TRBV27	once	CASSAVQGTYEQYF	TGTGCCAGCAGTGCAGTTCAGGGGACCTACGAGCAGTACTTC